This is a list of T cell receptor beta chains from one sample in a study of T cell changes during pregnancy in multiple sclerosis. Repertoires were generated with immunoSEQ multiplex PCR, while TCRdb's copy carries only in-frame clones and drops some. The repertoire holds around 72,000 clones, with 80% to 95% as singletons. Sequencing used CD4+ T cells from peripheral blood mononuclear cells, obtained before pregnancy. The origin of the receptors is a female donor with multiple sclerosis, enrolled in a pregnancy study. CDR3s include the opening cysteine and the closing phenylalanine or tryptophan. The D gene is left open where the match is weak. Size is stated for part of the rows, as once, few or many counts, or as a class when the clone is expanded.

V	size	D	J	DNA	CDR3
TRBV5-6	.	TRBD1	TRBJ2-3	TGTGCCAGCAGCTTCTTTGGGACAGGGCGTATAACGCAGTATTTT	CASSFFGTGRITQYF
TRBV9	.	.	TRBJ2-7	TGTGCCAGCAGCGTAGCTCAGTCATCCTACGAGCAGTACTTC	CASSVAQSSYEQYF
TRBV27	.	TRBD1	TRBJ2-3	TGTGCCAGCAGCAGATACAGGGGTTCTAGCACAGATACGCAGTATTTT	CASSRYRGSSTDTQYF
TRBV30	.	TRBD1	TRBJ1-5	TGTGCCTGGAGTGTTAGGGGGCCTCAGCCCCAGCATTTT	CAWSVRGPQPQHF
TRBV4-1	.	TRBD1	TRBJ1-1	TGCGCCAGCAGCCAAACAGGGGTACGTGGCACTGAAGCTTTCTTT	CASSQTGVRGTEAFF
TRBV27	.	TRBD2	TRBJ2-1	TGTGCCAGCAGTTTGTCCCTCCTAGCGGGGGGAGCCAATGAGCAGTTCTTC	CASSLSLLAGGANEQFF
TRBV18	.	TRBD1	TRBJ2-7	TGTGCCAGCTCACCCCCCGGGACAGGGGTTGGATACGAGCAGTACTTC	CASSPPGTGVGYEQYF
TRBV30	.	TRBD1	TRBJ1-1	TGTGCCTGGAGCCCACAGGGGGTCACTGAAGCTTTCTTT	CAWSPQGVTEAFF
TRBV20-1	.	.	TRBJ2-5	TGCAGTGCTCAACATCAAGAGACCCAGTACTTC	CSAQHQETQYF
TRBV5-1	.	TRBD1	TRBJ1-4	TGCGCCAGCAGCCCCGGGACAGGGGGCAGAAAACTGTTTTTT	CASSPGTGGRKLFF
TRBV5-6	.	.	TRBJ1-4	TGTGCCAGCAGCTTGGACAGGGTTGGTGAAAAACTGTTTTTT	CASSLDRVGEKLFF
TRBV30	.	.	TRBJ1-4	TGTGCCTGGAGTGTACTTGGAGGAACTAATGAAAAACTGTTTTTT	CAWSVLGGTNEKLFF
TRBV7-9	.	.	TRBJ1-1	TGTGCCAGCAGCTTATTACAGGGTGGGACTGAAGCTTTCTTT	CASSLLQGGTEAFF
TRBV19	.	TRBD2	TRBJ2-5	TGTGCCAGTAGTACCGGGAGGGACCAAGAGACCCAGTACTTC	CASSTGRDQETQYF
TRBV5-1	.	.	TRBJ2-5	TGCGCCAGCAGCTTGCAGGCCTCCCAAGAGACCCAGTACTTC	CASSLQASQETQYF
TRBV16	.	TRBD1	TRBJ1-2	TGTGCCAGCAGCCTGGTTGGGACAGCAAGATCTAACTATGGCTACACCTTC	CASSLVGTARSNYGYTF
TRBV5-6	.	.	TRBJ2-1	TGTGCCAGCAGCTTCATAAGAGCAACGCGGGATGAGCAGTTCTTC	CASSFIRATRDEQFF
TRBV7-2	.	TRBD1	TRBJ2-1	TGTGCCAGCAGCTTGGAAAGGACAGGGGACAATGAGCAGTTCTTC	CASSLERTGDNEQFF
TRBV5-1	once	.	TRBJ2-7	TGCGCCAGCAGCCGATGGACTATCGTCAGAGAGCAGTACTTC	CASSRWTIVREQYF
TRBV19	.	TRBD1	TRBJ1-1	TGTGCCACCAAAAGAAATCACAGGGGTAACACTGAAGCTTTCTTT	CATKRNHRGNTEAFF
TRBV25-1	.	TRBD2	TRBJ2-7	TGTGCCAGCAGTGAAACTAGCGTCTCCTACGAGCAGTACTTC	CASSETSVSYEQYF
TRBV18	.	.	TRBJ2-1	TGTGCCAGCTCACCCGTCATTAGCAATGAGCAGTTCTTC	CASSPVISNEQFF
TRBV2	.	.	TRBJ1-1	TGTGCCGGGGGGGTACATATGAACACTGAAGCTTTCTTT	CAGGVHMNTEAFF
TRBV5-4	.	TRBD2	TRBJ2-5	TGTGCCAGCAGCTTGGTAGGGAGGGTTTTAGAGACCCAGTACTTC	CASSLVGRVLETQYF
TRBV27	.	.	TRBJ2-7	TGTGCCAGCAGTTCCGTGATTGCGAGTGAGCAGTACTTC	CASSSVIASEQYF
TRBV5-6	few	.	TRBJ2-7	TGTGCCAGCAGCCGAGGGTTCCCAACCTACGAGCAGTACTTC	CASSRGFPTYEQYF
TRBV18	.	.	TRBJ1-1	TGTGCCAGCTCACCGCGACGGGGGAACACTGAAGCTTTCTTT	CASSPRRGNTEAFF
TRBV28	.	.	TRBJ1-2	.	CASSFGPGRYTF
TRBV29-1	.	.	TRBJ1-2	TGCAGCGTTTTCCCAGGGATGGAAATTACCTTC	CSVFPGMEITF
TRBV6-5	.	TRBD1	TRBJ2-7	TGTGCCGGACAGGGTGCCTACGAGCAGTACTTC	CAGQGAYEQYF
TRBV14	.	TRBD2	TRBJ2-7	TGTGCCAGCAGCCAGGGACTAGCGAGCTACGAGCAGTACTTC	CASSQGLASYEQYF
TRBV6-6	.	.	TRBJ1-4	TGTGCCAGCAGTTACCCCTCGCGTGGGAGTAATGAAAAACTGTTTTTT	CASSYPSRGSNEKLFF
TRBV6-1	.	TRBD1	TRBJ1-1	TGTGCCAGCAGCAGGGACAGGGGCACTGAAGCTTTCTTT	CASSRDRGTEAFF
TRBV19	once	.	TRBJ1-4	TGTGCCAGTAGTATTTGGTCAGGGGAAAAACTGTTTTTT	CASSIWSGEKLFF
TRBV14	.	TRBD2	TRBJ2-1	TGTGCCAGCAGCCAAGATCGCGGTAGCGGGGGGGCTGGCGAGCAGTTCTTC	CASSQDRGSGGAGEQFF
TRBV7-6	.	TRBD2	TRBJ2-7	TGTGCCAGCAGCTTAGTGGGGCGGGGGGGCCAGAACGAGCAGTACTTC	CASSLVGRGGQNEQYF
TRBV6-5	.	.	TRBJ1-4	TGTGCCAGCAGTTACGCGGGGGGGCGTGAAAAACTGTTTTTT	CASSYAGGREKLFF